This entry lists 7 T cell receptor beta chains sequenced from one sample in a study of cytomegalovirus exposure and HLA in healthy donors. PCR employed 60 Vbeta and 13 Jbeta primers. Repertoires were generated with immunoSEQ multiplex PCR, while TCRdb's copy carries only in-frame clones and drops some. This table holds approximately 190,000 clones, roughly 80% found once. Sequencing was done on a sample of PBMCs. These receptors all come from a man aged 50 or older in good health and CMV-seronegative.

The chain combines TRBV30 with TRBJ1-2; no clear D. The CDR3 contains 13 residues. The V end lost 0 bases, the J end lost 7 bases, and 12 bases lay between the germline ends. In germline, CDR1 is GTSNPN, CDR2 SVGIG (reference sequence). The CDR3 DNA reads TGTGCCTGGAGTGTGGGTGGGAGGAGTGGCTACACCTTC. This translates into CAWSVGGRSGYTF. Full variable domain (outside the CDR3, taken from reference TRBV30 and TRBJ1-2): SQTIHQWPATLVQPVGSPLSLECTVEGTSNPNLYWYRQAAGRGLQLLFYSVGIGQISSEVPQNLSASRPQDRQFILSSKKLLLSDSGFYLCAWSVGGRSGYTFGSGTRLTVV.

The rearrangement joins TRBV30 to TRBJ1-3; D remains ambiguous. CDR3 length: 13 residues. V gave up 3 bases and J gave up 7 bases, with 13 bases separating them. From germline, CDR1 is GTSNPN and CDR2 SVGIG (reference sequence). DNA for the CDR3: TGTGCCTGGAGCCCCCGTGGTCGGAACACCATATATTTT. It encodes CAWSPRGRNTIYF.

The V and J genes are TRBV15 and TRBJ1-2, with a tentative D call TRBD1 (6 bases). Trimming cost V 0 bases and J 3 bases, with 8 bases left between them. The CDR3 totals 14 residues. Germline V gene lookup returns CDR1 LNHNV and CDR2 YYDKDF (reference sequence). The CDR3 DNA reads TGTGCCACCAGCAGAGATCCAGGGGACTATGGCTACACCTTC. Its protein is CATSRDPGDYGYTF.

The CDR3 sequence is CASSSSGGRSGYGYTF. CDR3 in DNA: TGTGCCAGCAGCTCCTCGGGGGGGCGATCGGGCTATGGCTACACCTTC. The J gene is TRBJ1-2, the V gene TRBV7-2, with a weak D call TRBD1 (6 bases). Germline V gene sequence: CDR1 SGHTA, CDR2 FQGNSA. Trimming took off 4 bases at V and 4 bases at J, with 19 bases between the two ends. The CDR3 runs to 16 residues.

The chain recombines TRBV7-8 with TRBJ1-2, with TRBD1 identical over 11 bases. Germline CDR1 SGHVS, CDR2 FQNEAQ. The ends lost 6 bases at V and 10 bases at J; junction bases unmatched: 10. This CDR3 spans 14 amino acids. The CDR3 DNA sequence: TGTGCCAGCAGACAGCCGGGACAGGGGGAGGCCTACACCTTC. Translated: CASRQPGQGEAYTF.

The chain carries TRBV7-2 and TRBJ1-6; D gene uncertain. Trimming took 1 base from V and 9 from J, leaving 10 bases between them. There are 14 residues in the CDR3. Germline CDR1 reads SGHTA; CDR2 reads FQGNSA. CDR3 sequence (DNA): TGTGCCAGCAGCTTAGGAACAGAATCTTCACCCCTCCACTTT. Protein: CASSLGTESSPLHF.

The chain has TRBV5-1 and TRBJ2-1; D is perhaps TRBD1 or TRBD2 (5 bases each). The CDR3 has 13 amino acids. Trimming took off 4 bases at V and 10 bases at J, with 15 bases between the two ends. Germline-derived CDR1 and CDR2 are SGHRS and YFSETQ. The CDR3 region has the DNA TGCGCCAGCAGCCTGGGGGAGATGGGGGAGCAGTTCTTC. Its translation: CASSLGEMGEQFF.